Listed below are T cell receptor beta chains from one sample, sequenced in a study of OX40 agonist ivuxolimab in advanced cancers. The repertoire was sequenced with immunoSEQ multiplex PCR; TCRdb's copy has only in-frame clones and lacks some. This sample carries around 110,000 clones, approximately 90% of them seen once, and the ten largest clones take approximately 1.1%. Source: CD4+ or CD8+ T cells sorted from blood, taken in a trial of the OX40 agonist ivuxolimab. The receptors originated from an adult with an advanced solid tumor such as melanoma, head and neck, liver or kidney cancer. CDR3s include the opening cysteine and the closing phenylalanine or tryptophan. The D gene is left open where the match is weak. Only part of the rows carry a size: once, few, many, or a class if the clone is expanded.

j_gene,abundance,d_gene,v_gene,CDR3aa,CDR3nt
TRBJ2-5,NA,TRBD2,TRBV4-2,CASSRSGGEGAQTQYF,TGTGCCAGCAGCCGGTCGGGGGGGGAGGGCGCCCAAACCCAGTACTTC
TRBJ2-5,NA,TRBD1,TRBV5-1,CASSLQGQQETQYF,TGCGCCAGCAGCTTACAGGGACAGCAAGAGACCCAGTACTTC
TRBJ1-1,once,NA,TRBV6-5,CASSYLRGFSEAFF,TGTGCCAGCAGTTACTTGAGGGGCTTTTCTGAAGCTTTCTTT
TRBJ2-1,NA,TRBD1,TRBV7-3,CASSLDRGLYNEQFF,TGTGCCAGCAGCCTTGACAGGGGGCTATACAATGAGCAGTTCTTC
TRBJ2-1,few,TRBD2,TRBV9,CASSVGGRAVDEQFF,TGTGCCAGCAGCGTAGGTGGGAGGGCCGTCGATGAGCAGTTCTTC
TRBJ1-3,NA,NA,TRBV28,CASRWTSGNTIYF,TGTGCCAGCCGCTGGACCTCTGGAAACACCATATATTTT
TRBJ1-5,NA,NA,TRBV19,CASSMNLFGKVQPQHF,TGTGCCAGTAGTATGAATTTGTTTGGGAAGGTTCAGCCCCAGCATTTT
TRBJ2-3,once,NA,TRBV5-1,CASSFGLTDTQYF,TGCGCCAGCAGCTTCGGCCTCACAGATACGCAGTATTTT
TRBJ2-5,once,TRBD1,TRBV5-4,CASSLDGAGGSETQYF,TGTGCCAGCAGCTTGGATGGGGCAGGGGGTTCCGAGACCCAGTACTTC
TRBJ2-7,NA,NA,TRBV11-3,CASSLGEGTGEDEQYF,TGTGCCAGCAGCTTAGGGGAGGGGACAGGTGAGGACGAGCAGTACTTC
TRBJ2-7,once,TRBD1,TRBV19,CASSIEVLGQGLPYEQYF,TGTGCCAGTAGTATAGAAGTTTTGGGACAGGGTTTGCCCTACGAGCAGTACTTC
TRBJ1-5,NA,NA,TRBV28,CASSLDRPQHQPQHF,TGTGCCAGCAGTTTAGACAGACCCCAACATCAGCCCCAGCATTTT
TRBJ1-2,NA,NA,TRBV28,CASSSLGVARGNGYTF,TGTGCCAGCAGTTCTTTGGGGGTCGCCCGGGGTAACGGCTACACCTTC
TRBJ2-3,NA,NA,TRBV6-5,CASSYTSRTDTQYF,TGTGCCAGCAGTTACACCTCCCGGACAGATACGCAGTATTTT
TRBJ2-1,NA,NA,TRBV6-5,CASSYSTGIQNEQFF,TGTGCCAGCAGTTACTCTACCGGGATCCAAAATGAGCAGTTCTTC
TRBJ1-1,NA,NA,TRBV5-4,CASSLVVGPAFF,TGTGCCAGCAGCTTGGTAGTGGGCCCAGCTTTCTTT
TRBJ2-7,NA,NA,TRBV10-1,CASRARSDSEQYF,TGCGCCAGCAGGGCCCGAAGCGACAGCGAGCAGTACTTC
TRBJ1-2,NA,NA,TRBV28,CASGARGYTF,TGTGCCAGCGGGGCAAGGGGCTACACCTTC
TRBJ2-7,NA,TRBD2,TRBV4-1,CASSQSGTSEAYEQYF,TGCGCCAGCAGCCAATCTGGGACTAGCGAGGCCTACGAGCAGTACTTC
TRBJ1-4,NA,NA,TRBV28,CASSPPSAATNEKLFF,TGTGCCAGCAGTCCCCCATCGGCTGCAACTAATGAAAAACTGTTTTTT
TRBJ1-1,NA,NA,TRBV29-1,CSVHGGQRTEAFF,TGCAGCGTACACGGGGGACAACGCACTGAAGCTTTCTTT
TRBJ1-2,NA,NA,TRBV9,CASSPTGRPYGYTF,TGTGCCAGCAGCCCCACTGGCAGACCATATGGCTACACCTTC
TRBJ1-5,NA,NA,TRBV30,CAWCPSGANQPQHF,TGTGCCTGGTGTCCCAGCGGGGCCAATCAGCCCCAGCATTTT
TRBJ2-7,NA,NA,TRBV11-2,CASSFGSSYEQYF,TGTGCCAGCAGCTTCGGGAGCTCCTACGAGCAGTACTTC